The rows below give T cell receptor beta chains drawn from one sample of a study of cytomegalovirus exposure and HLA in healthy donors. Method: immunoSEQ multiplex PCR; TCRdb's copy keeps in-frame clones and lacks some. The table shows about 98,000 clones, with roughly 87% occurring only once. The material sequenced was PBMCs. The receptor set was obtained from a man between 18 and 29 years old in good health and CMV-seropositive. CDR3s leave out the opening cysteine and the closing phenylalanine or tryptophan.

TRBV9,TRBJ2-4,ASSVLGAAGNIQY
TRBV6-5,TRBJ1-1,ASRDGTAINTEAF
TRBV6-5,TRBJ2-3,ASSYSRLAGTDTQY
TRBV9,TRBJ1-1,ASSVGEGSYTEAF
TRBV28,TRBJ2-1,ASSLVSYEQF
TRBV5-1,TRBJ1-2,ASSETKTGNYGYT
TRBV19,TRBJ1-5,ASRRDRGLGNQPQH
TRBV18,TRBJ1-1,ASSPTGNTEAF
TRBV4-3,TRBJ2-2,ASSQNYRHLNTGELF
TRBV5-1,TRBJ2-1,ASSFQLAGDDEQF
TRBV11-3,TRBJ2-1,ASSQSPGTGGGQF
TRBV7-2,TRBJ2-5,ASSSAGGKTQY
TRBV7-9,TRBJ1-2,ASSLVLGGEGYT
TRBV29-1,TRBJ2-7,SVGVFSIKTGSYEQY
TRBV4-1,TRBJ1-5,ASSTGQQLFPQH
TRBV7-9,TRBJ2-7,ASSATSLAFHEQY
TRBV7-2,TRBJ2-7,ASSSSGGPNYEQY
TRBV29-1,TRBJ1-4,SVEDPRALNEKLF
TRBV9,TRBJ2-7,ASSVGQGAFYEQY
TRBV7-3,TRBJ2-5,ASSLGVAGGAETQY
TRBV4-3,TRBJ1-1,ASSHNFYSNTEAF
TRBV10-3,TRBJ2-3,ALDSGTSTDTQY
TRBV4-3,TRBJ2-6,ASSQEQGKGANVLT
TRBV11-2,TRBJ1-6,ASSLVRVTYNSPLH
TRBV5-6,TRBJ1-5,ASSVGGPRTDQPQH
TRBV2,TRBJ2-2,ASSEWGPGELF
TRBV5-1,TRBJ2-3,ASSFSGAPTTDTQY
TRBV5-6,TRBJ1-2,ASSLPLGADYGYT
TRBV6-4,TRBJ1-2,ASSMDRGSYGYT
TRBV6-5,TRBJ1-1,ASRRTGPGSEAF
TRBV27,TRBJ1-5,ASGAGFQPQH
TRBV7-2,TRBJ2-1,ASSLSQGGNEQF
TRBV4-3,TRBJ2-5,ASSQDTNKETQY
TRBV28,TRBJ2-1,ASRGGGREYNEQF
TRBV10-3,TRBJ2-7,AISDLEFYEQY
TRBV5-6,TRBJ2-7,ASSFILASSYEQY
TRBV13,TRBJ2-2,ASSFRAGGTGELF
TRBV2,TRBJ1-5,ASRTNRGMEPQH
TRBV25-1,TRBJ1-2,ASSARTGGGYT
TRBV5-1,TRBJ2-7,ASSLGGVDYEQY
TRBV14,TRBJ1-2,ASSLLQTGTNYGYT
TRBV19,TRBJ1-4,ASSGLEGEKLF
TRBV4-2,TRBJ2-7,ASSQNTGGSTYEQY
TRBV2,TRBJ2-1,ASGGETSGRGNEQF
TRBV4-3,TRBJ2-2,ASSQEGGSGSTGELF
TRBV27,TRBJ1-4,ASSSRPDGNEKLF
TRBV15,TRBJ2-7,ATSEGLAGDEQY
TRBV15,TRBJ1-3,ATSPQLGQAALFSSGNTIY
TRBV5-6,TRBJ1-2,ASREGGRGLSYT
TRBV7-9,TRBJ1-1,ASSDYDRVATEAF
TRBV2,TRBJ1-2,ASRDGQGNGYT
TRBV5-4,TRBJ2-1,ASSLDQGVGNEQF
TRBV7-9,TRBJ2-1,ASRAAPSSYNEQF
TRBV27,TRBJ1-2,ASSSVTSGYT
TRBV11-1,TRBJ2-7,ASSLGQGNEQY
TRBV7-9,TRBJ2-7,ASSTLVAGKGYEQY
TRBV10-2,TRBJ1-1,ASSRGGGLVEAF